The next 3 T cell receptor beta chains were all read from a single sample in a study of breast tumors, draining lymph nodes, adjacent tissues. TCRdb processed the multiplex PCR reads anew with MiXCR; each CDR3 protein has one entry. The table includes 200,000 to 250,000 distinct CDR3 sequences, less than 40% detected once. The lymph nodes were axillary draining lymph nodes from breast cancer patients. Sequences were obtained from axillary lymph node tissue. These receptors all come from a female donor with breast cancer. Some clones in this sample may be carry-over from other donors' samples.

This clonotype was counted ten times or more. V usage is TRBV29-1 and J usage is TRBJ2-7, with 9 bases aligning to TRBD1. Germline trimming cut 1 base from V and 6 bases from J; bases unmatched to any gene: 10. The germline V gene encodes CDR1 SQVTM and CDR2 ANQGSEA. This CDR3 comprises 15 residues. The CDR3 DNA follows: TGCAGCGTTGAAGTGGTGGACAGGGGAGGCCTCGAGCAGTACTTC. Translated: CSVEVVDRGGLEQYF.

This clonotype was counted many times. J is TRBJ2-3 and V is TRBV24-1, with no clear D. Germline loops: CDR1 KGHDR, CDR2 SFDVKD. The CDR3 contains 12 residues. The V end lost 3 bases, the J end lost 10 bases, and 10 bases lay between the germline ends. This chain's CDR3 is CATSDGYKAQYF. The CDR3 DNA is TGTGCCACCAGTGATGGTTATAAGGCGCAGTATTTT.

V and J are TRBV7-3 and TRBJ1-1; 7 bases are a match to TRBD1. The CDR3 runs 14 residues. Germline V gives CDR1 SGHTA, CDR2 FQGTGA. V dropped 5 bases and J dropped 1; count of bases not matched to a gene: 4. The CDR3 sequence is CASSKTGKNTEAFF. The CDR3 DNA is TGTGCCAGCAGCAAGACAGGGAAGAACACTGAAGCTTTCTTT. The entire variable domain, with the rest obtained from reference TRBV7-3 and TRBJ1-1, is as follows: GAGVSQTPSNKVTEKGKYVELRCDPISGHTALYWYRQSLGQGPEFLIYFQGTGAADDSGLPNDRFFAVRPEGSVSTLKIQRTERGDSAVYLCASSKTGKNTEAFFGQGTRLTVV.